The table lists the clone carrying this T cell receptor beta chain with a count of one. The antigen is undetermined. V shed 4 bases and J shed 4 bases, with 14 bases lying between them. The CDR3 loop spans 14 amino acids. Per germline, CDR1 SGDLS and CDR2 YYNGEE. This sample was included in a study of T cell clonotyping in hematopoietic cell transplantation. General study results and limits: Pathologically expanded recipient clonotypes increased progressively from day 30 to day 180 as diversity fell. CD4 and CD8 repertoire contributions could not be separated without sorting. Few recipient clonotypes overlapped donors; over 95% were de novo at given depth.

Samples: about 28 days before transplant, then days 30, 100 and 180 after. Using immunoSEQ multiplex PCR, the repertoire was profiled, and TCRdb retains in-frame clones only, with some absent. The top ten hold approximately 12% of the sample, which has roughly 29,000 clones, roughly 92% seen once. J is TRBJ1-2 and V is TRBV9, with D uncertain. The sample in question was PBMCs, obtained 100 days after allogeneic stem cell transplant. The clonotype was recovered from a female patient aged 50 to 65 who had an allogeneic stem cell transplant from a related donor, so the T cells may come from the graft donor. Some clones in this sample may be carry-over from other donors' samples. CDR3 sequence: CASSPGGQVYGYTF. CDR3 coding DNA: TGTGCCAGCAGCCCAGGAGGCCAGGTCTATGGCTACACCTTC. Supplemented by reference TRBV9 and TRBJ1-2, the full variable domain reads DSGVTQTPKHLITATGQRVTLRCSPRSGDLSVYWYQQSLDQGLQFLIQYYNGEERAKGNILERFSAQQFPDLHSELNLSSLELGDSALYFCASSPGGQVYGYTFGSGTRLTVV.